These 3 T cell receptor beta chains came from one sample sequenced in a study of T cells of healthy individuals. Each CDR3 protein gets one entry after TCRdb re-called the 5' RACE reads with MiXCR. Found here are about 82,000 distinct CDR3 sequences, 4% to 5.5% of them singletons; the top ten hold approximately 8%. The receptors were gathered from a female donor in good health.

The sample holds many counts of this clonotype. This rearrangement joins TRBV5-5 to TRBJ2-3, with D tentatively TRBD1 or TRBD2 (5 bases each). Trimming stripped 3 bases from V and 4 bases from J, with 9 bases between. Germline V gene lookup returns CDR1 SGHKS and CDR2 YYEKEE (reference sequence). CDR3 length equals 13 residues. This CDR3 is CASSYRDPDTQYF. The CDR3 region has the DNA TGTGCCAGCAGCTACCGGGACCCAGATACGCAGTATTTT. Complete variable domain (other parts from reference TRBV5-5 and TRBJ2-3): DAGVTQSPTHLIKTRGQQVTLRCSPISGHKSVSWYQQVLGQGPQFIFQYYEKEERGRGNFPDRFSARQFPNYSSELNVNALLLGDSALYLCASSYRDPDTQYFGPGTRLTVL.

At least ten counts were recorded for this clonotype. The chain carries TRBV28 and TRBJ1-3; maybe TRBD1 (6 bases). Trimming left V 7 bases short and J 4 bases short, with 17 bases between. Looked up from germline, CDR1 is MDHEN and CDR2 is SYDVKM. The CDR3 runs 15 residues. Here the CDR3 DNA reads TGTGCCAGCAACTACGTGGGGGCTACGGGAAACACCATATATTTT. Translation gives CASNYVGATGNTIYF.

This clonotype was seen many times. This chain links TRBV18 with TRBJ1-1; TRBD1 aligns across 9 bases. V trimming: 3 bases; J trimming: 9 bases; junction bases outside the gene matches: 5. CDR1 is KGHSH, CDR2 LQKENI, per germline. The CDR3 covers 13 residues. CDR3: CASSPGDRAKAFF. CDR3 coding DNA: TGTGCCAGCTCACCCGGGGACAGGGCCAAAGCTTTCTTT.